The clone carrying this TCR beta chain was observed a few times. Its target is not known. The CDR3 sequence is 15 residues long. Deletions cut 4 bases from V and 2 bases from J, with 15 bases between. This entry is derived from a study of T cells in localized non-small cell lung cancer. General observations from the study: Uninvolved adjacent lung, not tumor, had the highest T cell clonality. In adjacent lung, a median about 52 of the top 100 tumor clones were found. Multi-region tumor sequencing was not done, so intratumor heterogeneity could not be excluded.

TCRdb's table, derived via immunoSEQ multiplex PCR, lists solely in-frame clones and lacks some. The sample yields over a thousand clones, around a quarter seen once. This sample comprised normal lung tissue next to the tumor, obtained before any cancer treatment. The sequence was obtained from a man aged 35 to 70 with stage I lung adenocarcinoma. V is TRBV6-7 and J is TRBJ2-7; D is perhaps TRBD1 (6 bases). Being an ORF, TRBV6-7 has a function that is uncertain. The CDR3 sequence: CASSFRLQGPYEQYF. The DNA for the CDR3 is TGTGCCAGCAGTTTCCGACTGCAGGGGCCCTACGAGCAGTACTTC.